The entry that follows covers one T cell receptor beta chain sequence. What it binds is not known. V was shortened by 0 bases and J by 2 bases, with 7 bases between the two germline ends. The CDR3 covers 14 residues. Germline V lookup: CDR1 SGHRS, CDR2 YFSETQ. The data stem from a study of T-cell memory formation after mild COVID-19. Study outcomes and limitations: Of the contracting clones, CD4+ ones lay mainly in CM and EM, and CD8+ ones in EMRA.

One entry per CDR3 protein, called by TCRdb with MiXCR from the 5' RACE reads. The sample holds hundreds of thousands of distinct CDR3 sequences, 20% seen once. The chain uses TRBV5-1 and TRBJ2-3; D gene ambiguous. The sample comprised PBMCs or a T cell subset sorted from them (not recorded which). This TCR came from an adult woman who had mild COVID-19 (a few samples of this study predate the infection). Cell type and time point are not known. The CDR3 DNA reads as TGCGCCAGCAGCTTGGACATTATCACAGATACGCAGTATTTT. Translated, it gives CASSLDIITDTQYF.